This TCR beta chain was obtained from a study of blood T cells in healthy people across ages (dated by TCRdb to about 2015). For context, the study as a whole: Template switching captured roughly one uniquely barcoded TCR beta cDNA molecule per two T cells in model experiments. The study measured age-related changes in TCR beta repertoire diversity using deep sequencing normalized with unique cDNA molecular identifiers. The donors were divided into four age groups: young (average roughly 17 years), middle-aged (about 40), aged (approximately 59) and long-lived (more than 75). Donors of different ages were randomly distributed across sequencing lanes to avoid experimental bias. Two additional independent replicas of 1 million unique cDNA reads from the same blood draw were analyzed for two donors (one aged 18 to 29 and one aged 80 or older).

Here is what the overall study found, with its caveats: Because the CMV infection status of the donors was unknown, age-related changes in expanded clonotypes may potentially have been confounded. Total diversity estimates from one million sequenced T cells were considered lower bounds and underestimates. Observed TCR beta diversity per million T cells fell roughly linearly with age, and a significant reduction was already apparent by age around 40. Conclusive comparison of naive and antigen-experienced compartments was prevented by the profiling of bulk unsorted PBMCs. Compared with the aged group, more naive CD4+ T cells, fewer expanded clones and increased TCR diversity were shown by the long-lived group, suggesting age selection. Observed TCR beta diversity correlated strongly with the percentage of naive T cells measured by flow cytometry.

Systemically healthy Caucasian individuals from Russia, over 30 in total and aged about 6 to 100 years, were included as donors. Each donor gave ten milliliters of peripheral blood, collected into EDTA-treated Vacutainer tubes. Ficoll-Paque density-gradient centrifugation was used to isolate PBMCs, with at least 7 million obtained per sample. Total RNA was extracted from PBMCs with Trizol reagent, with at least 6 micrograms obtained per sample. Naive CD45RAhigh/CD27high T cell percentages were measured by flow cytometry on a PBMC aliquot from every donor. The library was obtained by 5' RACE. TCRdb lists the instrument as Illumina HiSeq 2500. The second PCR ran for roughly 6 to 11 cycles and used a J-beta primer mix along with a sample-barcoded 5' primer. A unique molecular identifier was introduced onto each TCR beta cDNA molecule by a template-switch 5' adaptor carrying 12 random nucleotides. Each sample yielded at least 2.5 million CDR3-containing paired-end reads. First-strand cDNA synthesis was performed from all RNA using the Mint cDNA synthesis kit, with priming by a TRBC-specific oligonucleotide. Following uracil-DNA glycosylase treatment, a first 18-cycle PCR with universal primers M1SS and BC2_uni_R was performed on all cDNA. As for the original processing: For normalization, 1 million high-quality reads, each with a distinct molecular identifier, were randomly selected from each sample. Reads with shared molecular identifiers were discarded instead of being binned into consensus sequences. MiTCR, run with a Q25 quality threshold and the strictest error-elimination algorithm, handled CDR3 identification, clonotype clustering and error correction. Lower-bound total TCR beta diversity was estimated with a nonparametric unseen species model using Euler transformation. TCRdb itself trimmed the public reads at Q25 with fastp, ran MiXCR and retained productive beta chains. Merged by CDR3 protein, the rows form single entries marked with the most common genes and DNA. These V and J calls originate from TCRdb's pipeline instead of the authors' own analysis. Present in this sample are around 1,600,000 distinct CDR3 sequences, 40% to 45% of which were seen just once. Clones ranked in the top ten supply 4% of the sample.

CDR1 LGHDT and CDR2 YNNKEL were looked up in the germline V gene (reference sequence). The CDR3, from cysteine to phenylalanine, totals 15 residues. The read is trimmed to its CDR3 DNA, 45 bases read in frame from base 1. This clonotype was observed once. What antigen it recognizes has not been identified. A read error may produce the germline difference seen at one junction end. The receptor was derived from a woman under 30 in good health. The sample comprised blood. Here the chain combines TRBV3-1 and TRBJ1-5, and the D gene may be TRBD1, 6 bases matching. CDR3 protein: CASNQDPDSDQPQHF. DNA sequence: TGTGCCAGCAACCAAGATCCGGACAGTGATCAGCCCCAGCATTTT.